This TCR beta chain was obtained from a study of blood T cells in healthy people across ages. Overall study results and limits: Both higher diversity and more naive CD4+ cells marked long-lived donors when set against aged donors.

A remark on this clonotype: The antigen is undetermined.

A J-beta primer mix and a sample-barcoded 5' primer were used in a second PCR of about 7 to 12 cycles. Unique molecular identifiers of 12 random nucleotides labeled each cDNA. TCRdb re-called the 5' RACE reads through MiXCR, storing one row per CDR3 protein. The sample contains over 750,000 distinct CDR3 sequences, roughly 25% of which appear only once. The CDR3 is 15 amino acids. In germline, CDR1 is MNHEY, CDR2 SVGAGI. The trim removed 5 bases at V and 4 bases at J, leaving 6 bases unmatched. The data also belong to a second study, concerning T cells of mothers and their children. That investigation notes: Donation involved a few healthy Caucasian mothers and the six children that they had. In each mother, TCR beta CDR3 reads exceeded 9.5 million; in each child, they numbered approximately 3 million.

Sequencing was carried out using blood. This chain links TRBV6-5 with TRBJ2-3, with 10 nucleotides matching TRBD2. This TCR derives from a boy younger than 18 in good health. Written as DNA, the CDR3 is TGTGCCAGCAGTCCACCGGGACTAGCGCCAGATACGCAGTATTTT. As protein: CASSPPGLAPDTQYF.